One T cell receptor beta chain is described in this entry. The data derive from a study of T cell responses to AZD1222 COVID-19 vaccine. TCRdb's copy holds only in-frame clones and misses some; the assay was immunoSEQ multiplex PCR. The table includes 150,000 or so clones, about 90% detected once. With V trimmed by 2 bases and J by 0 bases, 19 bases remained unmatched. The CDR3 runs to 20 residues. The V gene is TRBV5-3, the J gene TRBJ2-7, with 8 bases fitting TRBD1. TRBV5-3 is recorded as an ORF, its role being uncertain. The sequence was obtained from an adult in good health. The sample was peripheral blood, taken on day 0 of AZD1222 vaccination. The DNA of the CDR3 is TGTGCCAGAAGCTTAGCACCCGACAGGGGCGAGGGACAAAGCTCCTACGAGCAGTACTTC. It yields the protein CARSLAPDRGEGQSSYEQYF.